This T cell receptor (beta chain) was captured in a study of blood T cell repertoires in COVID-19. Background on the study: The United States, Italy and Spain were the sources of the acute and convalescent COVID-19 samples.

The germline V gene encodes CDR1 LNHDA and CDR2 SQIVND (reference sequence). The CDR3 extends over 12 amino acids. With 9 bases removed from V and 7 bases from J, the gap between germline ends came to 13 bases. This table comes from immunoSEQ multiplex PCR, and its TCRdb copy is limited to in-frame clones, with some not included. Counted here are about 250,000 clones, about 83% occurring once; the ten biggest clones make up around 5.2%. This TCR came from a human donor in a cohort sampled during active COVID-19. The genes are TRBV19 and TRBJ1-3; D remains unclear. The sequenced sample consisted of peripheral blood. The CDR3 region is CASMGSGNTIYF. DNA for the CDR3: TGTGCCAGCATGGGATCGGGGAACACCATATATTTT.